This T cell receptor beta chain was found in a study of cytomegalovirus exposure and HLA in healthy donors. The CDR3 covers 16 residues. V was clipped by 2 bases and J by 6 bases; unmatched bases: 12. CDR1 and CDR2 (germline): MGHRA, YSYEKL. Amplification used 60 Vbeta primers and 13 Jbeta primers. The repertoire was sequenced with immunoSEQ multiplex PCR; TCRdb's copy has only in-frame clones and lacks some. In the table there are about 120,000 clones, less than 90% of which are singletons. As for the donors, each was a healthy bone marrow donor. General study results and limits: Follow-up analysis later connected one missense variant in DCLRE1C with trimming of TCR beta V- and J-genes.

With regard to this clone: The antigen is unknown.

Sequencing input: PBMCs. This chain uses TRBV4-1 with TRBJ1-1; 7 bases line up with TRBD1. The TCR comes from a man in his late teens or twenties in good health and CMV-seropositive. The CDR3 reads CASSQPLDRSGAEAFF. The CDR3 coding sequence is TGCGCCAGCAGCCAACCTCTGGACAGGTCGGGGGCTGAAGCTTTCTTT.